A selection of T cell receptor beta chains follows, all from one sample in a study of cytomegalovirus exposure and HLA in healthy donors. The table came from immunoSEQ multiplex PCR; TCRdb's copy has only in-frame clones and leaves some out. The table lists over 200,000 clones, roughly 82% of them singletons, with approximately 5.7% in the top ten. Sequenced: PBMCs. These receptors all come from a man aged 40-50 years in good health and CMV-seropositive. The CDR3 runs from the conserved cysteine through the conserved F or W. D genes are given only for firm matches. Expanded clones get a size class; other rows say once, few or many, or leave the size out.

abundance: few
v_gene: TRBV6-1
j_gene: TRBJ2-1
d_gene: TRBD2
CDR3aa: CASSERSSGRARYEQFF
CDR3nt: TGTGCCAGCAGTGAAAGGTCTAGCGGGAGGGCAAGGTATGAGCAGTTCTTC

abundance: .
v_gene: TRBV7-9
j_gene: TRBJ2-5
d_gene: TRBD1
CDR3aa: CASSRGTGGWETQYF
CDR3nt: TGTGCCAGCAGCCGCGGGACAGGGGGCTGGGAGACCCAGTACTTC

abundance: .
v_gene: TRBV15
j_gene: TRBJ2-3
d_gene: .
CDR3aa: CATSNGAIGGTQYF
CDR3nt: TGTGCCACCAGCAACGGGGCAATCGGGGGTACGCAGTATTTT

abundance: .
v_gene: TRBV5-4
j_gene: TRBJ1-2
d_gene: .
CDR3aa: CASSLSAGGYGYTF
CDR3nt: TGTGCCAGCAGCTTGTCGGCGGGCGGGTATGGCTACACCTTC

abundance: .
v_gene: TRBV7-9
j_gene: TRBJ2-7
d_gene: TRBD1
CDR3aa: CASSRTQGAKVEQYF
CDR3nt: TGTGCCAGCAGCCGGACCCAGGGGGCGAAGGTCGAGCAGTACTTC

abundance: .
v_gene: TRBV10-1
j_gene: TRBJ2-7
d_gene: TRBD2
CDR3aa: CASRPGGGLAGGPWEQYF
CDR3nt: TGCGCCAGCAGGCCAGGGGGGGGACTAGCGGGAGGGCCTTGGGAGCAGTACTTC

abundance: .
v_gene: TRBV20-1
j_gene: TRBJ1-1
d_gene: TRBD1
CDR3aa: CSAVRGLEAFF
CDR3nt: TGCAGTGCTGTCAGGGGGCTGGAAGCTTTCTTT

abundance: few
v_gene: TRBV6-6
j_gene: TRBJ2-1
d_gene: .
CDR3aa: CASSLQGLGNEQFF
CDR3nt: TGTGCCAGCAGTCTACAGGGTTTGGGAAATGAGCAGTTCTTC

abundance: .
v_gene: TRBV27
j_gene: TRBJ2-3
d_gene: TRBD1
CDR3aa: CASSSGDRDADTQYF
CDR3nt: TGTGCCAGCAGTTCCGGGGACAGGGACGCAGATACGCAGTATTTT

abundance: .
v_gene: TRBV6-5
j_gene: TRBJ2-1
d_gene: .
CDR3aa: CASRGGGVNEQFF
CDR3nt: TGTGCCAGCAGAGGCGGAGGGGTCAATGAGCAGTTCTTC

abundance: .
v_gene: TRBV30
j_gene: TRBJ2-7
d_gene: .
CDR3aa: CAWSATGEQYF
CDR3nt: TGTGCCTGGAGCGCAACGGGCGAGCAGTACTTC

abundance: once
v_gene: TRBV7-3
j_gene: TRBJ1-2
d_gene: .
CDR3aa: CASSLGGNANYGYTF
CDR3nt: TGTGCCAGCAGCTTAGGGGGGAATGCAAATTATGGCTACACCTTC

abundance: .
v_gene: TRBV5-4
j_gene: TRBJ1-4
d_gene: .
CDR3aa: CASSLSVTTNEKLFF
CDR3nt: TGTGCCAGCAGCTTATCGGTTACAACTAATGAAAAACTGTTTTTT

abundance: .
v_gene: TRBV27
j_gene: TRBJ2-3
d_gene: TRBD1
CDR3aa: CASSLGQTRGSQYF
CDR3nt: TGTGCCAGCAGTTTGGGACAGACCAGAGGCTCGCAGTATTTT

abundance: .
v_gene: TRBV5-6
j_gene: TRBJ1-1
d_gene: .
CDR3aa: CASSLAREWLAFF
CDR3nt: TGTGCCAGCAGCTTGGCCCGGGAATGGTTAGCTTTCTTT

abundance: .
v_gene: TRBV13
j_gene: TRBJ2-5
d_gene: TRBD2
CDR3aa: CASSSTGGQETQYF
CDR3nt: TGTGCCAGCAGCTCGACGGGGGGGCAAGAGACCCAGTACTTC

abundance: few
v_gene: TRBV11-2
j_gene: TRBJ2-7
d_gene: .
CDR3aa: CASSLVGTNEQYF
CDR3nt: TGTGCCAGCAGCTTAGTTGGGACAAACGAGCAGTACTTC

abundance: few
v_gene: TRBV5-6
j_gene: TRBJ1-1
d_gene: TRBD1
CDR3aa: CASSLEGAGTEAFF
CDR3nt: TGTGCCAGCAGCTTGGAGGGGGCTGGCACTGAAGCTTTCTTT

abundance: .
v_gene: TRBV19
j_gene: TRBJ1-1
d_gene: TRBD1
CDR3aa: CASSTGTGLTEAFF
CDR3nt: TGTGCCAGTAGCACCGGGACAGGGCTGACTGAAGCTTTCTTT

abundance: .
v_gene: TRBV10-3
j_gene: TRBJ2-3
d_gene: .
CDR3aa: CAISESTRGSTDTQYF
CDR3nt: TGTGCCATCAGTGAGTCGACTCGGGGGAGCACAGATACGCAGTATTTT

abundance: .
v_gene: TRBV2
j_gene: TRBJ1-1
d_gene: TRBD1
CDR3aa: CASRLQGATPEAFF
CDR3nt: TGTGCCAGCAGATTACAGGGGGCGACGCCTGAAGCTTTCTTT

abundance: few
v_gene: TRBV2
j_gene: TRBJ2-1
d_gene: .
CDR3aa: CASSDLQRRTYNEQFF
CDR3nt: TGTGCCAGCAGTGATTTACAGCGGAGGACGTACAATGAGCAGTTCTTC

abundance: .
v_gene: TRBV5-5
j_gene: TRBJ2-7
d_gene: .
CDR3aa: CASSSPSRIYEQYF
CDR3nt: TGTGCCAGCAGCTCACCGTCGCGGATCTACGAGCAGTACTTC

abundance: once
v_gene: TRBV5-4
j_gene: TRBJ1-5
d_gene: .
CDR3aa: CASSLAGTNQPQHF
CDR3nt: TGTGCCAGCAGCTTGGCGGGTACAAATCAGCCCCAGCATTTT

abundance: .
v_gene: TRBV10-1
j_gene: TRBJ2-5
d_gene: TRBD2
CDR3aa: CASSEGTSGSETQYF
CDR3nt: TGCGCCAGCAGTGAGGGGACTAGCGGGAGTGAGACCCAGTACTTC

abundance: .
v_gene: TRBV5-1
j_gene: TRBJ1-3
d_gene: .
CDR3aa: CASSLTGTGNTIYF
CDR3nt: TGCGCCAGCAGCTTGACAGGGACTGGAAACACCATATATTTT

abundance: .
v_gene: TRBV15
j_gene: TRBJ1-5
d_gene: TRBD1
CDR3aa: CATSRDRGSDQPQHF
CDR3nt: TGTGCCACCAGCAGAGACAGGGGGAGCGATCAGCCCCAGCATTTT

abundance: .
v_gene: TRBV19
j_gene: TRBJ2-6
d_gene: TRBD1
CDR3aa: CASSRTGASFRSGANVLTF
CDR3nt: TGTGCCAGTAGTAGGACAGGGGCCTCTTTTCGCTCTGGGGCCAACGTCCTGACTTTC

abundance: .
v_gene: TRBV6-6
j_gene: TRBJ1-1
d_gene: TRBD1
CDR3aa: CASSYRDRTNTEAFF
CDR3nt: TGTGCCAGCAGTTACAGGGACAGGACGAACACTGAAGCTTTCTTT

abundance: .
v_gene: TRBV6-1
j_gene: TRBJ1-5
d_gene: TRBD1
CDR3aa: CASSGDSNSNQPQHF
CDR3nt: TGTGCCAGCAGTGGGGACAGCAATAGCAATCAGCCCCAGCATTTT

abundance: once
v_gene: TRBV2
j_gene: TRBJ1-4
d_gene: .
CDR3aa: CASSARGTEKLFF
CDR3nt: TGTGCCAGCAGTGCCCGGGGGACGGAAAAACTGTTTTTT

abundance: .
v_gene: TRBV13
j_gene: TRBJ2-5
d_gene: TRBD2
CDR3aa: CASSLGSGRVETQYF
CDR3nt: TGTGCCAGCAGCTTAGGTAGCGGGAGGGTGGAGACCCAGTACTTC

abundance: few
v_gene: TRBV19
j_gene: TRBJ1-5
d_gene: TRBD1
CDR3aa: CASSTRTGGRNQPQHF
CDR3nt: TGTGCCAGTAGTACTAGGACAGGGGGCCGCAATCAGCCCCAGCATTTT

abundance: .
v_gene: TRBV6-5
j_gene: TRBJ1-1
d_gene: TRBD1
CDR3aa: CASSEWTGNTEAFF
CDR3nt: TGTGCCAGCAGCGAATGGACAGGGAACACTGAAGCTTTCTTT

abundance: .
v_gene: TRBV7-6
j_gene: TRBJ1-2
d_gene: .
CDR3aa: CASGEGWQGYTF
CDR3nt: TGTGCCAGCGGGGAGGGTTGGCAGGGCTACACCTTC

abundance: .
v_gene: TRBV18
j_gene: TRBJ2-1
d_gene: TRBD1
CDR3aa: CASSPKGQHSYNEQFF
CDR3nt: TGTGCCAGCTCACCAAAGGGACAGCACTCCTACAATGAGCAGTTCTTC